A selection of T cell receptor beta chains follows, all from one sample in a study of OX40 agonist ivuxolimab in advanced cancers. The assay was immunoSEQ multiplex PCR, and TCRdb's table has in-frame clones only and misses some. The sample carries about 86,000 clones, roughly 89% recorded once. The sequenced sample was CD4+ or CD8+ T cells sorted from blood, obtained in a trial of the OX40 agonist ivuxolimab. Source of these receptors: an adult with an advanced solid tumor such as melanoma, head and neck, liver or kidney cancer. Both conserved end residues are part of each CDR3. D genes are given only for firm matches. Rows give clone size only sometimes, using once, few, many, or a class for an expanded clone.

V gene	J gene	clone size	D gene	CDR3 protein	CDR3 DNA
TRBV9	TRBJ2-1	-	-	CASSVDSGSYNEQFF	TGTGCCAGCAGCGTAGATTCAGGGAGCTACAATGAGCAGTTCTTC
TRBV29-1	TRBJ2-7	-	-	CSVRAHYEQYF	TGCAGCGTCCGGGCCCACTACGAGCAGTACTTC
TRBV6-5	TRBJ2-7	once	-	CASSYAGSSYEQYF	TGTGCCAGCAGTTACGCGGGGTCCTCCTACGAGCAGTACTTC
TRBV7-9	TRBJ2-7	-	TRBD2	CASSFGGRAAEQYF	TGTGCCAGCAGCTTCGGCGGGAGGGCCGCCGAGCAGTACTTC
TRBV28	TRBJ1-1	-	TRBD1	CATTNAWDRGTEAFF	TGTGCCACCACTAATGCCTGGGACAGGGGGACTGAAGCTTTCTTT
TRBV7-9	TRBJ2-7	-	-	CASSSQYRKIDYEQYF	TGTGCCAGCAGCTCCCAATACCGGAAGATAGATTACGAGCAGTACTTC
TRBV13	TRBJ2-1	-	TRBD1	CASSLTGTGGYEQFF	TGTGCCAGCAGTCTAACCGGGACAGGGGGTTATGAGCAGTTCTTC
TRBV5-8	TRBJ1-5	few	-	CASSLPLGTNQPQHF	TGTGCCAGCAGCCTTCCTCTGGGGACGAATCAGCCCCAGCATTTT
TRBV29-1	TRBJ1-1	-	-	CSVEESVREAFF	TGCAGCGTTGAAGAGAGTGTAAGAGAAGCTTTCTTT
TRBV16	TRBJ2-1	-	-	CASSQSGRNNEQFF	TGTGCCAGCAGCCAATCGGGGCGGAACAATGAGCAGTTCTTC
TRBV7-9	TRBJ2-2	-	-	CASSSKTTRSGELFF	TGTGCCAGCAGCTCAAAGACGACCCGGTCCGGGGAGCTGTTTTTT
TRBV7-9	TRBJ1-1	-	-	CASSSEGGQLNTEAFF	TGTGCCAGCAGCTCAGAGGGGGGGCAATTAAACACTGAAGCTTTCTTT
TRBV5-1	TRBJ1-2	-	TRBD1	CASSTGTGGGYTF	TGCGCCAGCAGCACGGGGACAGGGGGTGGCTACACCTTC
TRBV7-7	TRBJ2-5	-	TRBD2	CASSLAGTSGAQETQYF	TGTGCTAGCAGCTTAGCTGGGACTAGCGGGGCTCAAGAGACCCAGTACTTC
TRBV6-5	TRBJ2-5	-	TRBD1	CAVTQGAGETQYF	TGTGCCGTTACACAGGGGGCGGGAGAGACCCAGTACTTC
TRBV2	TRBJ1-5	-	-	CASGDYRDQPQHF	TGTGCCAGCGGGGACTATAGGGATCAGCCCCAGCATTTT
TRBV29-1	TRBJ2-5	-	TRBD1	CSVEGDSQETQYF	TGCAGCGTTGAGGGGGACAGTCAAGAGACCCAGTACTTC
TRBV5-6	TRBJ2-5	-	-	CASSLGPPAGGETQYF	TGTGCCAGCAGCTTGGGTCCCCCGGCCGGAGGGGAGACCCAGTACTTC
TRBV4-1	TRBJ2-5	-	-	CASSQGLARTYQETQYF	TGCGCCAGCAGCCAGGGTCTAGCCAGGACGTACCAAGAGACCCAGTACTTC
TRBV10-3	TRBJ2-3	-	-	CATSGSGTTDTQYF	TGTGCCACCTCGGGTTCGGGTACGACAGATACGCAGTATTTT
TRBV27	TRBJ2-2	-	TRBD2	CASSSGLGTGELFF	TGTGCCAGCAGTTCGGGACTAGGTACCGGGGAGCTGTTTTTT
TRBV6-6	TRBJ2-7	-	TRBD1	CASNMGQESTYEQYF	TGTGCCAGCAACATGGGACAGGAATCAACCTACGAGCAGTACTTC
TRBV29-1	TRBJ2-3	-	TRBD2	CSVSRGGLPTDTQYF	TGCAGCGTTAGTCGGGGGGGCCTTCCCACAGATACGCAGTATTTT
TRBV5-1	TRBJ1-1	-	TRBD1	CASSSTRTGGQAFF	TGCGCCAGCAGCTCCACTCGGACAGGTGGTCAAGCTTTCTTT
TRBV28	TRBJ1-5	-	TRBD1	CASSPGGAQPQPQHF	TGTGCCAGCAGTCCAGGGGGGGCCCAGCCTCAGCCCCAGCATTTT
TRBV7-3	TRBJ2-1	-	-	CASSFMDGHNEQFF	TGTGCCAGCAGCTTCATGGACGGGCACAATGAGCAGTTCTTC
TRBV18	TRBJ2-2	-	TRBD1	CASSALQGAGTGELFF	TGTGCCAGCTCAGCCCTACAGGGGGCAGGCACCGGGGAGCTGTTTTTT
TRBV7-2	TRBJ1-1	-	-	CASSPRVYTEAFF	TGTGCCAGCAGTCCCAGGGTATACACTGAAGCTTTCTTT
TRBV2	TRBJ2-7	-	TRBD1	CASSKLTGRDEQYF	TGTGCCAGCAGTAAACTGACAGGGCGCGACGAGCAGTACTTC
TRBV19	TRBJ1-2	-	TRBD1	CASSRGTGGGYTF	TGTGCCAGTAGCAGGGGGACAGGCGGAGGCTACACCTTC
TRBV6-6	TRBJ1-2	-	TRBD1	CASSYPGQGGYTF	TGTGCCAGCAGTTACCCCGGACAGGGAGGGTACACCTTC
TRBV29-1	TRBJ1-1	-	-	CSVVAQQGTEAFF	TGCAGCGTCGTAGCCCAACAGGGCACTGAAGCTTTCTTT
TRBV13	TRBJ1-1	once	-	CASRKDSTNTEAFF	TGTGCCAGCAGAAAGGACAGTACGAACACTGAAGCTTTCTTT
TRBV23-1	TRBJ2-1	once	-	CASMGRLSSYNEQFF	TGCGCCAGCATGGGCAGGCTGAGCTCCTACAATGAGCAGTTCTTC
TRBV20-1	TRBJ2-1	-	-	CSAREDEQFF	TGCAGTGCTAGAGAGGATGAGCAGTTCTTC
TRBV5-1	TRBJ1-1	-	TRBD1	CASSFGQGQGITEAFF	TGCGCCAGCAGCTTCGGACAGGGGCAGGGTATCACTGAAGCTTTCTTT
TRBV6-5	TRBJ2-2	-	TRBD1	CASRPGQGGSGELFF	TGTGCCAGCAGACCGGGACAGGGGGGTTCCGGGGAGCTGTTTTTT
TRBV7-6	TRBJ2-3	once	-	CASSRDTDTQYF	TGTGCCAGCAGCCGAGACACAGATACGCAGTATTTT
TRBV9	TRBJ1-2	once	-	CASSLDGPILANYGYTF	TGTGCCAGCAGCCTCGACGGACCGATCCTTGCTAACTATGGCTACACCTTC